These 13 T cell receptor beta chains were all obtained from the same sample, sequenced in a study of blood T cell repertoires in COVID-19. Using immunoSEQ multiplex PCR, the repertoire was profiled, and TCRdb retains in-frame clones only, with some absent. This table holds some 310,000 clones, about nine tenths found once. The sequenced sample consisted of peripheral blood. These receptors were collected from a man aged 50 or older with active or convalescent COVID-19.

V gene TRBV5-4 combines with J gene TRBJ2-7; D ambiguous. Trimming took off 0 bases at V and 1 base at J, with 8 bases between the two ends. This CDR3 has 14 residues. Germline V gene data show CDR1 as SGHNT and CDR2 as YYREEE (reference sequence). CDR3: CASSLDRASYEQYF. The DNA of the CDR3 is TGTGCCAGCAGCTTGGATCGCGCATCCTACGAGCAGTACTTC.

V gene TRBV7-2 combines with J gene TRBJ1-4; D may be TRBD1 (5 bases). The V gene's germline CDR1 is SGHTA and CDR2 FQGNSA. Trimming removed 4 bases from V and 2 bases from J, with 11 bases in between. The CDR3 contains 15 residues. CDR3 in amino acids: CASSSVGGTNEKLFF. CDR3 nucleotides: TGTGCCAGCAGCTCCGTCGGGGGGACTAATGAAAAACTGTTTTTT.

The J gene is TRBJ2-2, the V gene TRBV2; TRBD2 matches 9 bases. The CDR3 sequence is 16 residues long. Trimming at V came to 5 bases and at J to 6 bases, leaving 10 bases not matched to a gene. Germline CDR1 and CDR2: SNHLY and FYNNEI. Written as DNA, the CDR3 is TGTGCCAGCAGTAAAGGCGGGAGGGCCGTAGCCGGGGAGCTGTTTTTT. Its translation: CASSKGGRAVAGELFF.

The chain is built from TRBV5-1 and TRBJ2-6; no definite D call. Germline V gives CDR1 SGHRS, CDR2 YFSETQ. The CDR3 totals 15 residues. The V end lost 2 bases, the J end lost 0 bases, and 6 bases lay between the germline ends. CDR3 sequence reads: CASSFQDSGANVLTF. In nucleotides, the CDR3 is TGCGCCAGCAGCTTTCAGGACTCTGGGGCCAACGTCCTGACTTTC.

This clone was recorded only once. The chain employs TRBV4-1 and TRBJ2-3, with TRBD1 as a possible D gene (6 bases). Germline lookup yields CDR1 MGHRA and CDR2 YSYEKL. The CDR3 is 16 amino acids. V shed 0 bases and J shed 6 bases, with 16 bases lying between them. CDR3 DNA: TGCGCCAGCAGCCAAGAGAGGGGGATCTTGACGGATACGCAGTATTTT. Its translation is CASSQERGILTDTQYF.

The CDR3 sequence is CASSSPAGGGTGELFF. CDR3 bases: TGTGCCAGCAGTTCCCCGGCGGGAGGCGGGACCGGGGAGCTGTTTTTT. The rearrangement links TRBV28 to TRBJ2-2; 8 bases match TRBD2. J lost 5 bases, V lost 4 bases, and 9 bases had no gene match. Per germline, CDR1 MDHEN and CDR2 SYDVKM. This CDR3 spans 16 amino acids.

The chain carries TRBV5-5 and TRBJ1-2, with 8 nucleotides matching TRBD1. Germline V gives CDR1 SGHKS, CDR2 YYEKEE (reference sequence). This CDR3 has 16 amino acids. V lost 1 base, J lost 3 bases, and 8 bases stayed unmatched. The CDR3 DNA sequence: TGTGCCAGCAGCTTGAACCCGGGACAGGACCACTATGGCTACACCTTC. As protein: CASSLNPGQDHYGYTF.

This clone appeared a single time. The V gene is TRBV10-3, the J gene TRBJ1-1; D not certain. V was cut by 3 bases and J by 2 bases, with 10 bases left in between. This CDR3 is 14 amino acids long. Germline V gene sequence: CDR1 ENHRY, CDR2 SYGVKD. CDR3 in amino acids: CAISDKEANTEAFF. The CDR3 nucleotides are TGTGCCATCAGTGATAAGGAGGCTAACACTGAAGCTTTCTTT.

The chain combines TRBV29-1 with TRBJ1-2, with 8 bases lining up with TRBD1. Per germline, CDR1 SQVTM and CDR2 ANQGSEA. The CDR3 covers 17 residues. V was clipped by 0 bases and J by 0 bases; unmatched bases: 9. For the CDR3, the DNA is TGCAGCGTTGAAGATTTGGGGACAGGCTTAGCTAACTATGGCTACACCTTC. Its protein is CSVEDLGTGLANYGYTF.

The chain couples TRBV6-1 to TRBJ2-6; no definite D call. V was trimmed by 1 base and J by 4 bases, leaving 5 bases between them. The germline gives CDR1 MNHNS, CDR2 SASEGT. CDR3 size: 14 residues. CDR3 region: CASSEGRGANVLTF. The CDR3 bases are TGTGCCAGCAGTGAAGGCAGGGGGGCCAACGTCCTGACTTTC.

This chain links TRBV7-9 with TRBJ2-1; 12 bases match TRBD2. CDR3 length: 15 amino acids. Germline lookup yields CDR1 SEHNR and CDR2 FQNEAQ (reference sequence). The ends lost 4 bases at V and 7 bases at J; junction bases unmatched: 5. The CDR3 loop is CASSSRLAGVNEQFF. DNA for the CDR3: TGTGCCAGCAGCTCCAGACTAGCGGGGGTAAATGAGCAGTTCTTC.

J is TRBJ1-2 and V is TRBV19; D unresolved. The germline V gene encodes CDR1 LNHDA and CDR2 SQIVND (reference sequence). Trimming removed 3 bases at V and 2 bases at J, with 13 bases between. The CDR3 contains 15 residues. In DNA, the CDR3 is TGTGCCAGTAGTATTCTCCCTACGGGGAACTATGGCTACACCTTC. This sequence encodes CASSILPTGNYGYTF.

This clone was picked up a small number of times. The chain joins TRBV19 to TRBJ2-7, with TRBD2 matching over 8 bases. With 5 bases clipped from V and 7 bases from J, the junction kept 10 bases outside the gene matches. CDR1 LNHDA and CDR2 SQIVND come from the germline V gene (reference sequence). This CDR3 comprises 14 residues. CDR3 in amino acids: CASSGLADAGEQYF. DNA for the CDR3: TGTGCCAGTAGTGGACTAGCTGATGCGGGAGAGCAGTACTTC. The full variable domain, rest sourced from reference TRBV19 and TRBJ2-7, is DGGITQSPKYLFRKEGQNVTLSCEQNLNHDAMYWYRQDPGQGLRLIYYSQIVNDFQKGDIAEGYSVSREKKESFPLTVTSAQKNPTAFYLCASSGLADAGEQYFGPGTRLTVT.